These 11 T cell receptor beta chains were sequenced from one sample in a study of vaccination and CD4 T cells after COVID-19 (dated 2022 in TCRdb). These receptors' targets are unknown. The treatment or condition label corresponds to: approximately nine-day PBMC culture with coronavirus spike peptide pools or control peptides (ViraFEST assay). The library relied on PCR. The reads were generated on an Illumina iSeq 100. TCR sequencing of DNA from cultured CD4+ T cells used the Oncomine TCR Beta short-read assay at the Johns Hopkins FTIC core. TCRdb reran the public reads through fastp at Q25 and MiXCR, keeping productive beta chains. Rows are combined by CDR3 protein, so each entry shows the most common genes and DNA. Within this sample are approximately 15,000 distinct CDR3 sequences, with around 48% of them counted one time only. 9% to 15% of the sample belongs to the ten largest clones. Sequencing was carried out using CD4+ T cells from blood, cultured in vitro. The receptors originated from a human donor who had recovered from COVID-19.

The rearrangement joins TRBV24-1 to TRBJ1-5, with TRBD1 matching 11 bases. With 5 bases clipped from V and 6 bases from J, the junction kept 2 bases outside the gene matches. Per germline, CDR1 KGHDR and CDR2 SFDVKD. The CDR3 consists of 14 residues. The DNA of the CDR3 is TGTGCCACCAGTGGAGGACAGGGGGCTCAGCCCCAGCATTTT. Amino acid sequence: CATSGGQGAQPQHF.

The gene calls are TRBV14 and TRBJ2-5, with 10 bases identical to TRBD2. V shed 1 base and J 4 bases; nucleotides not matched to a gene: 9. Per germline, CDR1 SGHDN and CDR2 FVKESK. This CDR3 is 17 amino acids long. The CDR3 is CASSQVASGRGGETQYF. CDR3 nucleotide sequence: TGTGCCAGCAGCCAAGTTGCGAGCGGGAGGGGAGGAGAGACCCAGTACTTC. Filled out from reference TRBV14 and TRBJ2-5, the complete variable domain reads EAGVTQFPSHSVIEKGQTVTLRCDPISGHDNLYWYRRVMGKEIKFLLHFVKESKQDESGMPNNRFLAERTGGTYSTLKVQPAELEDSGVYFCASSQVASGRGGETQYFGPGTRLLVL.

CDR3 in DNA: TGTGCCAGCTCAACAATCGGAGAGACCCAGTACTTC. Its protein is CASSTIGETQYF. The chain is built from TRBV18 and TRBJ2-5; D is ambiguous. Germline loops: CDR1 KGHSH, CDR2 LQKENI. The V end was cut by 5 bases, the J end by 4 bases, with 8 bases between. This CDR3 spans 12 amino acids.

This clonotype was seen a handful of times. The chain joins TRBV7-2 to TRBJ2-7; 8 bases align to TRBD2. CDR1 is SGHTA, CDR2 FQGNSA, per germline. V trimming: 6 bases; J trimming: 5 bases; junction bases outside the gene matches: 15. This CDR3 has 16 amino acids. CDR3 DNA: TGTGCCAGCAGACCTAGGCCGGGACTAGTTTCCCACGAGCAGTACTTC. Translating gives CASRPRPGLVSHEQYF.

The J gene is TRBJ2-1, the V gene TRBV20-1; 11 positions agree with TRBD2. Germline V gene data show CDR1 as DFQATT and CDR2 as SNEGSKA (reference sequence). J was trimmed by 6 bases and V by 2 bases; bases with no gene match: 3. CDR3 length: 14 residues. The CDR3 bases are TGCAGTGCTAGATCGGGGACTAGCGGCAATGAGCAGTTCTTC. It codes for CSARSGTSGNEQFF.

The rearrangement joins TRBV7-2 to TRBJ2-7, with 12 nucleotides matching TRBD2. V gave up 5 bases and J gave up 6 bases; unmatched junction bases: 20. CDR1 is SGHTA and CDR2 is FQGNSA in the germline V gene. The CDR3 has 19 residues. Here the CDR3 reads CASSIVPLLAGGVLSEQYF. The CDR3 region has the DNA TGTGCCAGCAGCATCGTCCCCCTTCTAGCGGGGGGGGTTCTTTCCGAGCAGTACTTC.

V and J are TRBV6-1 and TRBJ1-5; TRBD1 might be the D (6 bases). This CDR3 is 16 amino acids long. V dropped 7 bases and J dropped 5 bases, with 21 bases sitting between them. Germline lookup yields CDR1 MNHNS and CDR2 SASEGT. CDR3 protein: CASILSSGVGDQPQHF. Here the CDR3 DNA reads TGTGCCAGCATCCTAAGCTCAGGGGTAGGTGATCAGCCCCAGCATTTT.

CDR3 in DNA: TGTGCCAGCACCTCAACAGATACGCAGTATTTT. Amino acid sequence: CASTSTDTQYF. The V and J genes are TRBV7-2 and TRBJ2-3; D is unresolved. Trimming shortened V by 7 bases and J by 3 bases, and 5 bases separated the two germline ends. Germline CDR1 reads SGHTA; CDR2 reads FQGNSA. This CDR3 has 11 amino acids.

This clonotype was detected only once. The CDR3 DNA reads as TGTGCCAGCAGCATCGACAGGGTTGCAGATACGCAGTATTTT. Protein: CASSIDRVADTQYF. The rearrangement joins TRBV12-3 or TRBV12-4 to TRBJ2-3, with 7 nucleotides matching TRBD1. This CDR3 has 14 residues. With 6 bases clipped from V and 4 bases from J, the junction kept 7 bases outside the gene matches.

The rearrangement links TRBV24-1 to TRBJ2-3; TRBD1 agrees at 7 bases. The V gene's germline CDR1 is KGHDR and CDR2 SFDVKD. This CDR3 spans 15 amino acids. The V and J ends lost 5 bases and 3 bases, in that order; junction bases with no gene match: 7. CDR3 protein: CATSGYRGETDTQYF. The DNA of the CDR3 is TGTGCCACCAGTGGGTACAGGGGTGAGACAGATACGCAGTATTTT.

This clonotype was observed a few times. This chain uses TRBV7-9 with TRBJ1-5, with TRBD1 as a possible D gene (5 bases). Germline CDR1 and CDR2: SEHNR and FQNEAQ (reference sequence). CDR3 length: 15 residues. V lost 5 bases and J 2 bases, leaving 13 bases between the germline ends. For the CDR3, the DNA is TGTGCCAGCAGCCTTCTGGGGCCGGGCAATCAGCCCCAGCATTTT. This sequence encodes CASSLLGPGNQPQHF. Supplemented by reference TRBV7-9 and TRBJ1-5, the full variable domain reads DTGVSQNPRHKITKRGQNVTFRCDPISEHNRLYWYRQTLGQGPEFLTYFQNEAQLEKSRLLSDRFSAERPKGSFSTLEIQRTEQGDSAMYLCASSLLGPGNQPQHFGDGTRLSIL.